This paragraph covers one TCR beta chain sequence. There are 15 residues in the CDR3. V was pared by 5 bases and J by 2 bases, with 15 bases between. CDR1 and CDR2 (germline): SEHNR, FQNEAQ (reference sequence). These data belong to a study of shared clonotypes between healthy human individuals. The repertoire was sequenced with immunoSEQ multiplex PCR; TCRdb's copy has only in-frame clones and lacks some. The sample carries some 2.4 million clones, approximately 93% recorded once. The V and J genes are TRBV7-9 and TRBJ1-2, with D possibly TRBD1 on 6 matching bases. Source material: naive CD4+ T cells from PBMCs. Subset of the sample: CD45RA+ positively selected. This receptor was taken from a man younger than 30 in good health. Some clones in this sample may be carry-over from other donors' samples. This chain's CDR3 is CASSPFADSNYGYTF. The CDR3 coding sequence is TGTGCCAGCAGCCCGTTCGCGGACAGCAACTATGGCTACACCTTC.